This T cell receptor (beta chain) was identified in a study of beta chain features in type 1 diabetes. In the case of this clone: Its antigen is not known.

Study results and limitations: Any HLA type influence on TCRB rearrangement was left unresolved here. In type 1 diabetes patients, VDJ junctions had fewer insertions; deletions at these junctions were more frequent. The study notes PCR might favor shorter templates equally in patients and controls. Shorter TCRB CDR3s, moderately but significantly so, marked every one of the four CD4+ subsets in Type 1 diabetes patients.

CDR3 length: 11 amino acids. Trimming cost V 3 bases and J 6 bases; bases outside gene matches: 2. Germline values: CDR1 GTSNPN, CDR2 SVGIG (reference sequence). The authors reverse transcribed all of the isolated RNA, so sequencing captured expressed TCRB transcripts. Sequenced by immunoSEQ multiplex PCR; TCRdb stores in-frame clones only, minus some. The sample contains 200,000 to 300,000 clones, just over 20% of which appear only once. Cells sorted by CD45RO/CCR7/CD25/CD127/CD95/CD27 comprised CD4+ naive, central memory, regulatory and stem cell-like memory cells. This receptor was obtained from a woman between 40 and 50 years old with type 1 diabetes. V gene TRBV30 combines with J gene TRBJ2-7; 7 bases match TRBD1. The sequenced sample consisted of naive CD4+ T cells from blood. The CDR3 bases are TGTGCCTGGAGCTCAGGGGGCGAGCAGTACTTC. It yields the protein CAWSSGGEQYF.